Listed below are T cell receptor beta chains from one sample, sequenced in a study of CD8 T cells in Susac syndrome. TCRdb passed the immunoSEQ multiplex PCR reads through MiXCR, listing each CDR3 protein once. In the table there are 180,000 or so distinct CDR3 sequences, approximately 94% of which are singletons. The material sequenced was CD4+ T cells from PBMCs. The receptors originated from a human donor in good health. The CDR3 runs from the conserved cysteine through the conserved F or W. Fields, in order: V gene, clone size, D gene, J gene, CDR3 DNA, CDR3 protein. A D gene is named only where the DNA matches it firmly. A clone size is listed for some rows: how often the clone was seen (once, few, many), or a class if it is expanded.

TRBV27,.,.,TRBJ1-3,TGTGCCAGCAGTTTATATTCGGCTGGAAACACCATATATTTT,CASSLYSAGNTIYF
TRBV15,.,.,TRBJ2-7,TGTGCCACCATCGCGCTAACCCTCTACGAGCAGTACTTC,CATIALTLYEQYF
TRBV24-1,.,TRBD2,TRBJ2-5,TGTGCCACCAGTGATCCGCTAGCGGGAGGGCAAGAGACCCAGTACTTC,CATSDPLAGGQETQYF
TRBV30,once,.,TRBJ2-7,TGTGCCTGGAGTCGGGACCTCTACGAGCAGTACTTC,CAWSRDLYEQYF
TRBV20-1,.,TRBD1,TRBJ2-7,TGCAGTGCTAGGGCGGACAGGGTTCACGAGCAGTACTTC,CSARADRVHEQYF
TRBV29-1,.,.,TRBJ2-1,TGCAGCGTAGATAGCTCCTACAATGAGCAGTTCTTC,CSVDSSYNEQFF
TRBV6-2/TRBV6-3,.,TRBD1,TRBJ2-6,TGTGCCAGCAGTTTCGGGACAGGTACTGGGGCCAACGTCCTGACTTTC,CASSFGTGTGANVLTF
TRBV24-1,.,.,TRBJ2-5,TGTGCCACCTCGGGGCGGGGCACCCCAGAGACCCAGTACTTC,CATSGRGTPETQYF
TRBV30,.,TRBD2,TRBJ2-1,TGTGCTTCTCGAGCGGGAACCTCCTACAATGAGCAGTTCTTC,CASRAGTSYNEQFF
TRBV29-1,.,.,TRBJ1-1,TGCAGCGGTCAAACAGGGAGCACTGAAGCTTTCTTT,CSGQTGSTEAFF
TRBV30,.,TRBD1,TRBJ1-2,TGTGCCTGGACCATAGGGGGCGACGGCTACACCTTC,CAWTIGGDGYTF
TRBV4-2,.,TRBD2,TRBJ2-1,TGTGCCAGCAGCCAGACTAGCGGGAGGGCCGTCGATGAGCAGTTCTTC,CASSQTSGRAVDEQFF
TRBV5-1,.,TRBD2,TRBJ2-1,TGCGCCAGCAGCATAGCGGGAGGGGAAAATGAGCAGTTCTTC,CASSIAGGENEQFF
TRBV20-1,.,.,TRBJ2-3,TGCAGTGCTAGACTTGACAATACAGATACGCAGTATTTT,CSARLDNTDTQYF
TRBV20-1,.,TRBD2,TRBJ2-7,TGCAGTGCTAGCGGGAGGCGGTCCTACGAGCAGTACTTC,CSASGRRSYEQYF
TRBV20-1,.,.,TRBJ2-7,TGCAGTGCTCGTCGGGAGTCCTACGAGCAGTACTTC,CSARRESYEQYF
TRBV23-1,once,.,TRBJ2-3,TGCGCCAGCAGTCAGGCCCGTGGGACAATCCCGCAGTATTTT,CASSQARGTIPQYF
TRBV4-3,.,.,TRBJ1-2,TGCGCCAGCAGCCAAGACGACAGTCTCAACTATGGCTACACCTTC,CASSQDDSLNYGYTF
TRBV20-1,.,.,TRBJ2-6,TGCAGTGCAAGGACACCCGAGGCCTCTGGGGCCAACGTCCTGACTTTC,CSARTPEASGANVLTF
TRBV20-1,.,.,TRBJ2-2,TGCAGTGCTGCGGGACCGGCGAACACCGGGGAGCTGTTTTTT,CSAAGPANTGELFF
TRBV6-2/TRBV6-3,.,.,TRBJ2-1,TGTGCCAGCAGTTACGGGGACTCCTACAATGAGCAGTTCTTC,CASSYGDSYNEQFF
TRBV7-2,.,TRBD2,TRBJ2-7,TGTGCCAGCAGCTTAGGGGGGAGCCTAGCGGGCTACGAGCAGTACTTC,CASSLGGSLAGYEQYF
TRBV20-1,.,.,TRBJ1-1,TGCAGTGCTAGAGAGGGGGATTTGGCGGGTATAGGTTACACTGAAGCTTTCTTT,CSAREGDLAGIGYTEAFF
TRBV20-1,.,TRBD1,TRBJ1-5,TGCAGTGCTACCGATCCGGGACAGGGTTATCAGCCCCAGCATTTT,CSATDPGQGYQPQHF
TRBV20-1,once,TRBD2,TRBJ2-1,TGCAGTGCCCTCCTAGCGGGGTCCTACAATGAGCAGTTCTTC,CSALLAGSYNEQFF
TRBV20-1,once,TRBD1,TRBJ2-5,TGCAGTGCTATCCTGACAGGGGGTACCGCTTTTGGGGAGACCCAGTACTTC,CSAILTGGTAFGETQYF
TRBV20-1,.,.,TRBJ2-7,TGCAGTGCTAGAGGAGAGGATGGGGGGGCTTCGACCTACGAGCAGTACTTC,CSARGEDGGASTYEQYF
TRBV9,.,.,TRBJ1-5,TGTGCCAGCAGCGAAACCGGGGGGGATCAGCCCCAGCATTTT,CASSETGGDQPQHF
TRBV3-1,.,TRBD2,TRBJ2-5,TGTGCCACCAAACCCCCCACTAGCGCGAGAGAGACCCAGTACTTC,CATKPPTSARETQYF
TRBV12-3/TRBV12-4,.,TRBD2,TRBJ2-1,TGTGCCAGCACCCTAGCGGGACTAGCGGGATTGAATGAGCAGTTCTTC,CASTLAGLAGLNEQFF
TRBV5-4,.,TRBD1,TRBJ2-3,TGTGCCAGCAGCTTGGCCGGGACAGGGGAAGATACGCAGTATTTT,CASSLAGTGEDTQYF
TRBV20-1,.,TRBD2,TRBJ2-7,TGCAGTGCTAGAGATCCCACTAGCGGGAGGGCCGGGGACGCCGAGCAGTACTTC,CSARDPTSGRAGDAEQYF
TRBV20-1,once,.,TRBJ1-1,TGCAGTGCCACTCTCCATGGGCTCGTGAACACTGAAGCTTTCTTT,CSATLHGLVNTEAFF
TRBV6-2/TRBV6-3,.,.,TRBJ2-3,TGTGCCAGCGGACCCCTAGCCATCGATAGGAAAGATACGCAGTATTTT,CASGPLAIDRKDTQYF
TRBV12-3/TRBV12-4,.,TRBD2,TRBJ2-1,TGTGCCAGCACAGGTCCAGCGGGGAATGAGCAGTTCTTC,CASTGPAGNEQFF